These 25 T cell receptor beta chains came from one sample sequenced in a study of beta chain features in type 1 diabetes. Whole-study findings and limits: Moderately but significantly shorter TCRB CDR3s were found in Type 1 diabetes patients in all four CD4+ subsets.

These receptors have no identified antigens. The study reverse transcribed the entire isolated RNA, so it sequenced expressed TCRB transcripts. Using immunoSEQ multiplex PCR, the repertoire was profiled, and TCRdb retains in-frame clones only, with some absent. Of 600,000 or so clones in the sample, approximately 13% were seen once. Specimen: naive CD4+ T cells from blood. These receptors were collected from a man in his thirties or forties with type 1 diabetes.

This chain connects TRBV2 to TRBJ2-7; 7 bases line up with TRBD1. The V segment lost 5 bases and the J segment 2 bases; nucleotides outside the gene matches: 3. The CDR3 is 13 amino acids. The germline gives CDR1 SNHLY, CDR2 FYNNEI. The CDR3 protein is CASSRDSPYEQYF. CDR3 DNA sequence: TGTGCCAGCAGTCGGGACAGCCCCTACGAGCAGTACTTC.

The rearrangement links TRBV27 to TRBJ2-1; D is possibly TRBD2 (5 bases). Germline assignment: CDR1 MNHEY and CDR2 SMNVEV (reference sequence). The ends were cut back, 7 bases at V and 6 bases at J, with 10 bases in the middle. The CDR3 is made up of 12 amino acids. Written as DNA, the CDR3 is TGTGCCAGCATCGGTCGGGGCAATGAGCAGTTCTTC. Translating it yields CASIGRGNEQFF.

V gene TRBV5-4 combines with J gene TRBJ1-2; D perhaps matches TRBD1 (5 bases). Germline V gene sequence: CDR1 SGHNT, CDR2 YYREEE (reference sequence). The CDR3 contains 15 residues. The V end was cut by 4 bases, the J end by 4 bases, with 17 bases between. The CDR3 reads CASSQARGRSYGYTF. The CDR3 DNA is TGTGCCAGCAGCCAGGCACGGGGACGGAGCTATGGCTACACCTTC. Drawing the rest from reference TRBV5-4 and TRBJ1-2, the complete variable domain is ETGVTQSPTHLIKTRGQQVTLRCSSQSGHNTVSWYQQALGQGPQFIFQYYREEENGRGNFPPRFSGLQFPNYSSELNVNALELDDSALYLCASSQARGRSYGYTFGSGTRLTVV.

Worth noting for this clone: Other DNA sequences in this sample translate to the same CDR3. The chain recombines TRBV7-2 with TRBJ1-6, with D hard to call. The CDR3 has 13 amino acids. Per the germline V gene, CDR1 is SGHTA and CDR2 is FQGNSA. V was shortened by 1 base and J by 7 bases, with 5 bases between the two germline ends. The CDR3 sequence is CASSLEGNSPLHF. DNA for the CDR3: TGTGCCAGCAGCTTAGAAGGGAATTCACCCCTCCACTTT.

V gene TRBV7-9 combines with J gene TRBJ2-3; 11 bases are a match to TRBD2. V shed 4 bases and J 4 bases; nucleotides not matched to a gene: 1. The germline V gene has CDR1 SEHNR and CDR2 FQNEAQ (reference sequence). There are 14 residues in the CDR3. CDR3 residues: CASSSSGGPDTQYF. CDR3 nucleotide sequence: TGTGCCAGCAGCTCTAGCGGGGGGCCAGATACGCAGTATTTT.

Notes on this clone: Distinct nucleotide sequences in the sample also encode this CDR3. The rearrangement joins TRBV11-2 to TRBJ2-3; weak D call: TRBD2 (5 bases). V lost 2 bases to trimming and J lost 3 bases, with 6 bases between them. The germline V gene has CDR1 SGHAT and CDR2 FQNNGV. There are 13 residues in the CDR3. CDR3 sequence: CASSLSGTDTQYF. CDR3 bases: TGTGCCAGCAGCTTATCGGGAACAGATACGCAGTATTTT.

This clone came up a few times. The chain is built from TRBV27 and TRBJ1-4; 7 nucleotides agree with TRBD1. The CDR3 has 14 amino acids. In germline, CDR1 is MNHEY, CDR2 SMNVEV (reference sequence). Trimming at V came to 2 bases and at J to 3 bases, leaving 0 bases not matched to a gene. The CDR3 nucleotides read TGTGCCAGCAGTTTACAGGGGGCTAATGAAAAACTGTTTTTT. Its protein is CASSLQGANEKLFF.

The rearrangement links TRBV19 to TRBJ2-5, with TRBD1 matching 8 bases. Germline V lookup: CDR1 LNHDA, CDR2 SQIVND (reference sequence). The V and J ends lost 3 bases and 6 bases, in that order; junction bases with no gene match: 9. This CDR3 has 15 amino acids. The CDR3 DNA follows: TGTGCCAGTAGTATCCAAACAGGGGGACAACAGACCCAGTACTTC. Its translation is CASSIQTGGQQTQYF.

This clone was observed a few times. For the CDR3, the DNA is TGCGCCAGCAGCTTCCGACAGGGGGCGTTTGAGCAGTTCTTC. Its translation is CASSFRQGAFEQFF. The J gene is TRBJ2-1, the V gene TRBV5-1, with TRBD1 identical over 10 bases. The V gene's germline CDR1 is SGHRS and CDR2 YFSETQ. The CDR3 length is 14 residues. The trim removed 2 bases at V and 9 bases at J, leaving 5 bases unmatched.

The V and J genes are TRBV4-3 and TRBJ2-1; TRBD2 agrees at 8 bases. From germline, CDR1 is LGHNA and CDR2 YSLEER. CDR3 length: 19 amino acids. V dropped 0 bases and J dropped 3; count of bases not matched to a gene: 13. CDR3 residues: CASSQEMGSGATYYNEQFF. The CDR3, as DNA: TGCGCCAGCAGCCAAGAAATGGGTAGCGGGGCAACCTACTACAATGAGCAGTTCTTC.

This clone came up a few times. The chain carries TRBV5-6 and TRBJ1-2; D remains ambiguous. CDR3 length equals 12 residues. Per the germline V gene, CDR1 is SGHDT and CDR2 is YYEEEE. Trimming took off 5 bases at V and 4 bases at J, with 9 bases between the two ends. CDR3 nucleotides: TGTGCCAGCAGGAGCAGCAGCTATGGCTACACCTTC. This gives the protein CASRSSSYGYTF.

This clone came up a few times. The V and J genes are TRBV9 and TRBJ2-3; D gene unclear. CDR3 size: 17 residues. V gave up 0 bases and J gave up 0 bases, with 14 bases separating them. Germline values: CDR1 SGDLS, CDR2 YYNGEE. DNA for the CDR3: TGTGCCAGCAGCGTAGAGGGTAGAGACCCTAGCACAGATACGCAGTATTTT. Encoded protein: CASSVEGRDPSTDTQYF.

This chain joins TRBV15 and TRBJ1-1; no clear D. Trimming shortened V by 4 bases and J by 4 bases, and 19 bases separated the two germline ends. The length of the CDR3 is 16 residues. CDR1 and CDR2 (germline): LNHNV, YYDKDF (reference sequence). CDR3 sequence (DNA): TGTGCCACCAGCATGCGTCTAGTGGGCGCTGGCACTGAAGCTTTCTTT. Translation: CATSMRLVGAGTEAFF.

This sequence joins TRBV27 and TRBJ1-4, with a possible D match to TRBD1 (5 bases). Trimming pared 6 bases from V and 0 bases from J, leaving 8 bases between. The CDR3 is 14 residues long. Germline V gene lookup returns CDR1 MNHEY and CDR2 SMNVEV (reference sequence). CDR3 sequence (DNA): TGTGCCAGCAGGGTGACAGCAACTAATGAAAAACTGTTTTTT. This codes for CASRVTATNEKLFF.

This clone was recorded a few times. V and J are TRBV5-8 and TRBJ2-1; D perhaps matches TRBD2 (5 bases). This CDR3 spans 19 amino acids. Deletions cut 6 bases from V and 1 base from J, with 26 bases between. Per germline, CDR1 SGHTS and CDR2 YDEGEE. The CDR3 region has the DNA TGTGCCAGCACCGTCGAATGGGAGACGGTTTCTCTATCCTACAATGAGCAGTTCTTC. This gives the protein CASTVEWETVSLSYNEQFF.

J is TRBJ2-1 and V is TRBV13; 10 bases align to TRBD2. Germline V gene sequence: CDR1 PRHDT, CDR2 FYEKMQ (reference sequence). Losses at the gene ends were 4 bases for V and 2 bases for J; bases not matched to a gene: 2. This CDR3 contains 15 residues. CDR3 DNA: TGTGCCAGCAGCTCTCTAGCGGGGGCCTACAATGAGCAGTTCTTC. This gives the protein CASSSLAGAYNEQFF. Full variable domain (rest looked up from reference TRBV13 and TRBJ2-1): AAGVIQSPRHLIKEKRETATLKCYPIPRHDTVYWYQQGPGQDPQFLISFYEKMQSDKGSIPDRFSAQQFSDYHSELNMSSLELGDSALYFCASSSLAGAYNEQFFGPGTRLTVL.

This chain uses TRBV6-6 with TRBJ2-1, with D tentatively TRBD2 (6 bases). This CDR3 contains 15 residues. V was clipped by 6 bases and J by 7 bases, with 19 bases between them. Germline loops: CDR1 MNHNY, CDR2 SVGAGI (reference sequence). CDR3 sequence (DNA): TGTGCCAGCAGAGACTTAGCGGCGTTGGGTAATGAGCAGTTCTTC. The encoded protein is CASRDLAALGNEQFF.

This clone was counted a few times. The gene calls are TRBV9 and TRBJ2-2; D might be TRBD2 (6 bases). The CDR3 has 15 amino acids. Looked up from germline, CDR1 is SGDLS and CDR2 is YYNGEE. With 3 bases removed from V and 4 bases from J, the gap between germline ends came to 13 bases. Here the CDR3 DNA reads TGTGCCAGCAGCGCCCTGGAGGGAGGCACCGGGGAGCTGTTTTTT. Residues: CASSALEGGTGELFF.

CDR3 in amino acids: CASRGYNEQFF. The CDR3 DNA sequence: TGTGCCAGCAGGGGTTACAATGAGCAGTTCTTC. This chain links TRBV6-1 with TRBJ2-1; D call uncertain. Germline lookup yields CDR1 MNHNS and CDR2 SASEGT. The V end lost 6 bases, the J end lost 4 bases, and 4 bases lay between the germline ends. CDR3 length: 11 residues.

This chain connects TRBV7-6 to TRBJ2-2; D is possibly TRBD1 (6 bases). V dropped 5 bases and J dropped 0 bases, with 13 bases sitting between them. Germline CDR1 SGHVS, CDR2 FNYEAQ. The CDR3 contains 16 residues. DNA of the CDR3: TGTGCCAGCAGCCCACAGGGTTTAACGAACACCGGGGAGCTGTTTTTT. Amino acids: CASSPQGLTNTGELFF.

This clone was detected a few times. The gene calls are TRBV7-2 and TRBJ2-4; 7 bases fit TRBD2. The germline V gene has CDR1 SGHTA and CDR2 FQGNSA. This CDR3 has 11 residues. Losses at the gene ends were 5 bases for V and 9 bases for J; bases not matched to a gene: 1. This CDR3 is CASSPSGIQYF. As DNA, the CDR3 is TGTGCCAGCAGCCCTAGCGGCATTCAGTACTTC.

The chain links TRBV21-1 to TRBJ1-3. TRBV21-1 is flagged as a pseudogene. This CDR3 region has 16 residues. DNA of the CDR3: TGTGCCAGCAGCAAGTGGGGTAGAAGCCCTGGAAACACCATATATTTT. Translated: CASSKWGRSPGNTIYF.

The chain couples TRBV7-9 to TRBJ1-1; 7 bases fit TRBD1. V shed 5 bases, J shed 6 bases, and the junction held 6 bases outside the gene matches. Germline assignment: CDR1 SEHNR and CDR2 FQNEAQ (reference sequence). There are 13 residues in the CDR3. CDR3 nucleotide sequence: TGTGCCAGCAGCCTTACTACAGGGGCTGAAGCTTTCTTT. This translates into CASSLTTGAEAFF.

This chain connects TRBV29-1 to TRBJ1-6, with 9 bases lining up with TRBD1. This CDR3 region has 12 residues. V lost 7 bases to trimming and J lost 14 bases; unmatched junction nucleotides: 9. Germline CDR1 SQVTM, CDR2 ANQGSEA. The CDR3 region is CSAVGDRGTLHF. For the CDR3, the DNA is TGCAGCGCCGTAGGTGACAGGGGGACCCTCCACTTT.

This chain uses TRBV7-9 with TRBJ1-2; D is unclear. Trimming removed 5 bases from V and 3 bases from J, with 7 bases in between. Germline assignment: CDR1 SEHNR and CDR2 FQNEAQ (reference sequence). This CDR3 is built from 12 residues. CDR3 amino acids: CASSPDHYGYTF. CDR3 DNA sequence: TGTGCCAGCAGCCCGGACCACTATGGCTACACCTTC.